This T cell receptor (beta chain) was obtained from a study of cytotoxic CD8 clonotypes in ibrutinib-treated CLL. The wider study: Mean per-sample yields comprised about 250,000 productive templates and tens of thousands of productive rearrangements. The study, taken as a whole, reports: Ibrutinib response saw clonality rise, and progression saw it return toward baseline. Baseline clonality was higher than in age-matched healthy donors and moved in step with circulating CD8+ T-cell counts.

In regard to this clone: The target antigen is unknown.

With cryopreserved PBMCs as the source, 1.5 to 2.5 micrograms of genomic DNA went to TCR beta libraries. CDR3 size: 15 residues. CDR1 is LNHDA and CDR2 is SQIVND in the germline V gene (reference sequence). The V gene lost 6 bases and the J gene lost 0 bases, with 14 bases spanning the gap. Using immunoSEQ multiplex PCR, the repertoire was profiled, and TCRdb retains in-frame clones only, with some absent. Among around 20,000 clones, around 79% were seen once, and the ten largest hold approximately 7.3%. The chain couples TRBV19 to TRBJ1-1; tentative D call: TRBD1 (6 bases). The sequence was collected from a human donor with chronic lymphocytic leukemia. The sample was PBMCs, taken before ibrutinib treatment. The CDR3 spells CASRPGARLNTEAFF. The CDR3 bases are TGTGCCAGTAGACCGGGGGCCCGGCTGAACACTGAAGCTTTCTTT. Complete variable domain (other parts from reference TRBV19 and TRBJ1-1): DGGITQSPKYLFRKEGQNVTLSCEQNLNHDAMYWYRQDPGQGLRLIYYSQIVNDFQKGDIAEGYSVSREKKESFPLTVTSAQKNPTAFYLCASRPGARLNTEAFFGQGTRLTVV.